The 23 T cell receptor beta chains below were found in one sample sequenced in a study of blood T cell repertoires in COVID-19. The data were produced by immunoSEQ multiplex PCR, yet TCRdb's version contains in-frame clones alone and is incomplete. The sample comprises under 300,000 clones, 85% of which are singletons, and just over 6.5% rests with the top ten. Sequenced material: PBMCs or T cells enriched from blood (not recorded which). These receptors were obtained from a woman aged 45-65 years who had been exposed to COVID-19.

This clone has only a few counts. J is TRBJ1-2 and V is TRBV19; D might be TRBD1 (5 bases). CDR1 LNHDA and CDR2 SQIVND come from the germline V gene (reference sequence). The CDR3 length is 13 residues. The V and J ends lost 3 bases and 8 bases respectively, with 13 bases between them. DNA for the CDR3: TGTGCCAGTAGTATCTCCCAGGGAGGCGGCTACACCTTC. Protein product: CASSISQGGGYTF. The complete variable domain, with remaining parts taken from reference TRBV19 and TRBJ1-2, reads DGGITQSPKYLFRKEGQNVTLSCEQNLNHDAMYWYRQDPGQGLRLIYYSQIVNDFQKGDIAEGYSVSREKKESFPLTVTSAQKNPTAFYLCASSISQGGGYTFGSGTRLTVV.

V is TRBV2 and J is TRBJ1-1, with 12 bases aligning to TRBD1. The CDR3 extends over 15 amino acids. V trimming: 8 bases; J trimming: 4 bases; junction bases outside the gene matches: 8. Germline V gives CDR1 SNHLY, CDR2 FYNNEI. The CDR3 here is CASLGQGARITEAFF. The CDR3 coding sequence is TGTGCCAGCCTGGGACAGGGGGCTAGGATCACTGAAGCTTTCTTT.

This sequence joins TRBV7-9 and TRBJ1-1; no clear D. Between the trimmed V and J ends, which lost 5 bases and 3 bases, there was a span of 10 bases. The CDR3 contains 13 residues. In germline, CDR1 is SEHNR, CDR2 FQNEAQ (reference sequence). The CDR3 sequence: CASSLYEDTEAFF. CDR3 in DNA: TGTGCCAGCAGCCTGTATGAGGACACTGAAGCTTTCTTT.

The chain recombines TRBV11-2 with TRBJ1-1; 8 bases agree with TRBD1. J gave up 0 bases and V 6 bases, and 6 bases lay outside the gene matches. The CDR3 has 15 amino acids. The V gene's germline CDR1 is SGHAT and CDR2 FQNNGV. The DNA of the CDR3 is TGTGCCAGCAGTAGACAGGGGAACATGAACACTGAAGCTTTCTTT. Protein: CASSRQGNMNTEAFF.

CDR3 protein: CASSIGAASSYEQYF. DNA of the CDR3: TGTGCCAGTAGTATTGGGGCAGCGAGCTCCTACGAGCAGTACTTC. The chain carries TRBV19 and TRBJ2-7; a possible D gene is TRBD1 (5 bases). This CDR3 spans 15 amino acids. The ends were cut back, 3 bases at V and 0 bases at J, with 12 bases in the middle. The germline CDR1 and CDR2 sequences are LNHDA and SQIVND (reference sequence).

The J gene is TRBJ2-1, the V gene TRBV5-1; possibly TRBD1 for D (6 bases). The CDR3 contains 12 residues. The germline CDR1 and CDR2 sequences are SGHRS and YFSETQ. V lost 2 bases to trimming and J lost 7 bases, with 7 bases between them. The CDR3 region is CASSLQGNEQFF. The CDR3 bases are TGCGCCAGCAGCTTACAGGGAAATGAGCAGTTCTTC.

The V call is TRBV5-1, the J call TRBJ1-3, with 8 bases lining up with TRBD1. The J segment lost 0 bases and the V segment lost 7 bases, leaving 9 bases of the junction unmatched. The CDR3 spans 16 residues. Germline V lookup: CDR1 SGHRS, CDR2 YFSETQ. CDR3 sequence: CASQGARDLSGNTIYF. In nucleotides, the CDR3 is TGCGCCAGCCAGGGGGCGCGGGATCTCTCTGGAAACACCATATATTTT.

The rearrangement links TRBV5-1 to TRBJ2-3, with 7 bases fitting TRBD2. This CDR3 spans 14 amino acids. Losses at the gene ends were 6 bases for V and 1 base for J; bases not matched to a gene: 5. CDR1 SGHRS and CDR2 YFSETQ come from the germline V gene. The CDR3 spells CASTSGQGTDTQYF. The CDR3 nucleotides read TGCGCCAGCACTAGCGGCCAAGGCACAGATACGCAGTATTTT.

V usage is TRBV4-2 and J usage is TRBJ1-6; possibly TRBD1 for D (6 bases). CDR3 length: 17 amino acids. Germline V gives CDR1 LGHNA, CDR2 YNFKEQ. The ends were cut back, 1 base at V and 2 bases at J, with 12 bases in the middle. The chain's CDR3 is CASSQGEGGTYNSPLHF. The CDR3 coding sequence is TGTGCCAGCAGCCAAGGGGAAGGGGGAACCTATAATTCACCCCTCCACTTT.

CDR3 sequence (DNA): TGTGCCAGCAGTTTAGGGAGGGGAAGAGTCTTAGATACGCAGTATTTT. It yields the protein CASSLGRGRVLDTQYF. The V and J genes are TRBV5-6 and TRBJ2-3; 7 nucleotides align to TRBD2. V dropped 5 bases and J dropped 5; count of bases not matched to a gene: 14. The CDR3 has 16 residues. Germline-derived CDR1 and CDR2 are SGHDT and YYEEEE.

This clone was counted only a few times. The chain carries TRBV5-1 and TRBJ2-2, with no clear D. Trimming removed 6 bases from V and 1 base from J, with 7 bases in between. This CDR3 contains 13 residues. Germline V gives CDR1 SGHRS, CDR2 YFSETQ. The CDR3 loop is CASKPGNTGELFF. In DNA form, the CDR3 reads TGCGCCAGCAAACCGGGGAACACCGGGGAGCTGTTTTTT.

This chain links TRBV3-1 (or the pseudogene TRBV3-2) with TRBJ2-2; TRBD2 agrees at 10 bases. The germline V gene encodes CDR1 LGHDT and CDR2 YNNKEL (reference sequence). Unmatched junction bases numbered 8, after V lost 3 bases and J lost 7 bases. The CDR3 loop spans 16 amino acids. The CDR3: CASSHGAGGPNGELFF. The CDR3 DNA reads as TGTGCCAGCAGCCATGGAGCGGGGGGGCCGAACGGGGAGCTGTTTTTT.

The chain links TRBV5-1 to TRBJ2-7, with 7 positions matching TRBD1. V lost 7 bases, J lost 3 bases, and 10 bases stayed unmatched. Per germline, CDR1 SGHRS and CDR2 YFSETQ. The CDR3 has 14 amino acids. CDR3 sequence: CASAQGDSFYEQYF. The CDR3, as DNA: TGCGCCAGCGCTCAAGGGGACAGTTTCTACGAGCAGTACTTC. The full variable domain, its missing parts supplied by reference TRBV5-1 and TRBJ2-7, is KAGVTQTPRYLIKTRGQQVTLSCSPISGHRSVSWYQQTPGQGLQFLFEYFSETQRNKGNFPGRFSGRQFSNSRSEMNVSTLELGDSALYLCASAQGDSFYEQYFGPGTRLTVT.

The gene calls are TRBV9 and TRBJ1-1; 11 bases align to TRBD1. CDR1 and CDR2 (germline): SGDLS, YYNGEE. CDR3 size: 15 residues. The junction had 2 bases not matched to a gene; V was cut back by 0 bases and J by 4 bases. CDR3 in DNA: TGTGCCAGCAGCGTAGGGACAGGGGGCTTCACTGAAGCTTTCTTT. It is translated as CASSVGTGGFTEAFF.

CDR3 sequence (DNA): TGTGCCACCAGTGATTCCAGGACAGGGGGGACGAGCAATCAGCCCCAGCATTTT. Its translation: CATSDSRTGGTSNQPQHF. The rearrangement links TRBV24-1 to TRBJ1-5; 10 nucleotides line up with TRBD1. J gave up 1 base and V 2 bases, and 7 bases lay outside the gene matches. The germline gives CDR1 KGHDR, CDR2 SFDVKD. This CDR3 spans 18 amino acids.

The chain employs TRBV6-6 and TRBJ1-2; 7 bases are a match to TRBD1. The CDR3 contains 13 residues. Germline V gives CDR1 MNHNY, CDR2 SVGAGI (reference sequence). V shed 6 bases, J shed 4 bases, and the junction held 5 bases outside the gene matches. The CDR3 DNA sequence: TGTGCCAGCAGGACGGGACAGCTCTATGGCTACACCTTC. Translated, it gives CASRTGQLYGYTF.

The chain couples TRBV24-1 to TRBJ2-3; no firm D call. Looked up from germline, CDR1 is KGHDR and CDR2 is SFDVKD. The V gene lost 0 bases and the J gene lost 5 bases, with 8 bases spanning the gap. The CDR3 runs 14 residues. The CDR3: CATSDLQPGDTQYF. The CDR3 bases are TGTGCCACCAGTGATTTGCAACCGGGAGATACGCAGTATTTT.

The chain links TRBV4-3 to TRBJ1-1; a weak D match, TRBD1 (6 bases). Per the germline V gene, CDR1 is LGHNA and CDR2 is YSLEER. CDR3 length: 14 amino acids. Trimming left V 4 bases short and J 4 bases short, with 13 bases between. The CDR3 region is CASSPHRVITEAFF. In DNA, the CDR3 is TGCGCCAGCAGCCCACACAGGGTCATCACTGAAGCTTTCTTT.

The chain is built from TRBV4-2 and TRBJ1-6; D possibly corresponds to TRBD1 (5 bases). The ends were cut back, 0 bases at V and 8 bases at J, with 14 bases in the middle. The germline gives CDR1 LGHNA, CDR2 YNFKEQ. CDR3 length: 16 residues. CDR3 sequence reads: CASSQDRRGGDSPLHF. As DNA, the CDR3 is TGTGCCAGCAGCCAAGATAGGAGGGGCGGGGATTCACCCCTCCACTTT.

V gene TRBV3-1 (or the pseudogene TRBV3-2) combines with J gene TRBJ1-1; D might be TRBD1 (5 bases). V was pared by 6 bases and J by 1 base, with 18 bases between. Germline values: CDR1 LGHDT, CDR2 YNNKEL (reference sequence). This CDR3 spans 16 amino acids. The CDR3 sequence: CASSDLHGAANTEAFF. The CDR3 bases are TGTGCCAGCAGTGACCTTCATGGGGCGGCGAACACTGAAGCTTTCTTT.

CDR3 bases: TGTGCCAGCAGCTTATCAGGATATGGAAACACCATATATTTT. Its translation: CASSLSGYGNTIYF. The chain recombines TRBV7-6 with TRBJ1-3; the D is unclear. The germline CDR1 and CDR2 sequences are SGHVS and FNYEAQ. This CDR3 contains 14 residues. V was cut by 2 bases and J by 3 bases, with 8 bases left in between.

The chain uses TRBV12-3 or TRBV12-4 and TRBJ1-4; 7 bases agree with TRBD1. With V trimmed by 8 bases and J by 9 bases, 9 bases remained unmatched. CDR3 size: 13 residues. CDR3 residues: CASGTGTAQKLFF. The CDR3 DNA sequence: TGTGCCAGCGGAACCGGGACAGCTCAAAAACTGTTTTTT.

The V gene is TRBV6-5, the J gene TRBJ1-2; D gene uncertain. Looked up from germline, CDR1 is MNHEY and CDR2 is SVGAGI. The V and J ends lost 0 bases and 3 bases respectively, with 5 bases between them. The CDR3 covers 13 residues. The CDR3 here is CASSYSGYYGYTF. The CDR3 DNA is TGTGCCAGCAGTTACTCCGGGTACTATGGCTACACCTTC.